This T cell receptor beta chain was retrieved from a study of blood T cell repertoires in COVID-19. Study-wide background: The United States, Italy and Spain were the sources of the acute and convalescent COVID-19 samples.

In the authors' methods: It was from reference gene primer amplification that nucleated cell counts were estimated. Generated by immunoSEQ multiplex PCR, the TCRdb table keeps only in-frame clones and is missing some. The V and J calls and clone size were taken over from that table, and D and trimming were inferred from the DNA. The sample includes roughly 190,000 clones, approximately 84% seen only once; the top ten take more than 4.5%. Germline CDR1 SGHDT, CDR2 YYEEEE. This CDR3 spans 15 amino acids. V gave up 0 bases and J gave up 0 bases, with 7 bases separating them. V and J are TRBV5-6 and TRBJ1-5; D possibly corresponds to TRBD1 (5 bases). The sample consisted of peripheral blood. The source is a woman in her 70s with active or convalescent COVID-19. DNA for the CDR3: TGTGCCAGCAGCTTGGCGGGGGGTAGCAATCAGCCCCAGCATTTT. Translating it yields CASSLAGGSNQPQHF.